This entry is about one T cell receptor beta chain. Trimming removed 7 bases from V and 5 bases from J, with 12 bases in between. The CDR3 sequence is 11 residues long. The germline V gene has CDR1 SQVTM and CDR2 ANQGSEA. Everyone who donated was a healthy bone marrow donor. Though probably carrying unrecorded immune exposures, donors were nominally healthy at sampling. This PCR relied on a set of 60 Vbeta primers and 13 Jbeta primers. Sequenced by immunoSEQ multiplex PCR; TCRdb stores in-frame clones only, minus some. The repertoire holds more than 150,000 clones, almost 80% seen once, with over 12% in the top ten. The sample is drawn from a study of cytomegalovirus exposure and HLA in healthy donors.

Input material: PBMCs. This TCR was sampled from a man aged 50-59 years in good health and CMV-seropositive. The chain employs TRBV29-1 and TRBJ2-7; a possible D gene is TRBD2 (6 bases). The CDR3 DNA reads as TGCAGCGCTCAGGGACTCAACGAGCAGTACTTC. This gives the protein CSAQGLNEQYF.